This TCR beta chain was retrieved from a study of OX40 agonist ivuxolimab in advanced cancers. About the investigation overall: The costimulatory receptor OX40 (CD134) was targeted by ivuxolimab, a fully human IgG2 agonistic monoclonal antibody. Intravenous ivuxolimab was administered to patients every 2 weeks at six dose levels: 0.01, 0.1, 0.3, 1.5, 3 and 10 mg/kg. Among the approximately 50 dose-escalation patients, around 20 had hepatocellular carcinoma, roughly 15 melanoma, 9 renal cell carcinoma and 9 head and neck cancer. In the dose-escalation cohort, approximately 83% of patients were male, and the mean age was approximately 60 years with a range of roughly 20 to 85. Prior anti-PD-1, anti-PD-L1 or anti-CTLA-4 therapy was permitted, and 40% of dose-escalation patients had received checkpoint inhibitors. Partial responses occurred in three dose-escalation patients, of whom one had hepatocellular carcinoma and two had cutaneous melanoma. The purpose of peripheral TCRbeta sequencing was to test whether ivuxolimab changed TCR sequence diversity and led to clonal T-cell expansion. The paper reports the monotherapy dose-escalation portion (N of about 52 patients) of the phase I ivuxolimab trial.

From the cysteine through the phenylalanine, the CDR3 covers 10 amino acids. Solely the CDR3 DNA is kept, with 30 bases framed from the first base. V is pared back by 8 bases and J by 14 bases, with 14 bases lying between the germline termini. CDR1 MNHNY and CDR2 SVGAGI are derived from the germline V gene (reference sequence). Concerning this clone itself: Its target antigen remains unknown. No much larger clonotype is one base removed from it; base qualities were not supplied.

Genomic DNA was isolated from the sorted cells so that the TCRbeta CDR3 region could be sequenced. TCRbeta CDR3 regions were sequenced using the immunoSEQ Assay. Held by TCRdb, this immuneACCESS table contains in-frame sequences only and omits some clones. Under half of the omission traces to an unresolved V gene where checked; the cause of the rest is unknown. Here the sample has about 120,000 clones; around 87% occur a single time. Of the sample, around 0.55% is held by the ten largest clones. Patients with autoimmune disease history or receiving systemic immunosuppression were excluded from the trial. Peripheral blood for TCR sequencing was drawn from every dose cohort at baseline, at cycle 4 day 1 and at cycle 7 day 1. The samples were drawn from a first-in-human, open-label, multicenter phase I dose-escalation trial of ivuxolimab. Adults with locally advanced or metastatic melanoma, renal cell, hepatocellular, or head and neck squamous cell carcinoma were enrolled in the trial. CD4+ and CD8+ T cells were sorted separately from peripheral blood before TCR sequencing.

Beyond this particular receptor, the publication reports: At doses of 0.1 to 3.0 mg/kg, clonal expansion of both CD4+ and CD8+ T cells in blood was seen between baseline and week 6. Which antigens the clonally expanded peripheral T cells were specific for was not determined. In the 0.1-3.0 mg/kg groups, partial responders had among the lowest normalized peripheral clonal expansion, particularly in CD8+ T cells. After ivuxolimab, expanded clones were on average more numerous among CD8+ T cells than among CD4+ T cells. Low levels of normalized T-cell clonal expansion were also shown by some nonresponding patients.

Here the chain combines TRBV6-6 and TRBJ2-3; confidence is insufficient to name the D gene. The source material was CD4+ or CD8+ T cells sorted from blood, sampled in a trial of the OX40 agonist ivuxolimab. This TCR came from an adult with an advanced solid tumor such as melanoma, head and neck, liver or kidney cancer. CDR3 loop: CASRQNKWYF. The DNA is TGTGCCAGCCGGCAGAACAAATGGTATTTT.